This T cell receptor (beta chain) was profiled in a study of T cells in Graves' hyperthyroidism and ophthalmopathy. The CDR3 regions of TCR beta were amplified from RNA transcripts. First-round RT-PCR targeting the TCR CDR3 was performed with the HTBI primer set. TCRdb itself ran the multiplex PCR reads through MiXCR, one entry per CDR3 protein. The sample consists of some 580,000 distinct CDR3 sequences, around 16% of them appearing once. The V gene lost 3 bases and the J gene lost 8 bases, with 17 bases spanning the gap. The germline V gene encodes CDR1 KGHSH and CDR2 LQKENI. The CDR3 covers 16 residues.

The receptor was isolated from a woman between 40 and 55 years old with Graves' ophthalmopathy. The sample consisted of blood. The chain is built from TRBV18 and TRBJ1-6, with D possibly being TRBD1 (6 bases). CDR3 sequence: CASSPGGAGTYSPLHF. For the CDR3, the DNA is TGTGCCAGCTCACCGGGTGGGGCAGGGACATATTCACCCCTCCACTTT.